This section outlines one T cell receptor (beta chain) sequence together with its context. Its antigen is undetermined. General observations from the study: Tumor-infiltrating Treg TCR alpha and beta sequences overlapped most with tumor naive CD4+ T cells, then blood naive. Under 2.3% of tumor Treg sequences matched blood Tregs or memory cells.

Amplification of TRBV12-4/TRBJ1-2 clonotypes used adaptor-ligated barcode primers. Each CDR3 protein gets one entry after TCRdb re-called the multiplex PCR reads with MiXCR. The sample lists around 500 distinct CDR3 sequences; roughly 25% were seen once. The CDR3 is made up of 12 amino acids. Trimming removed 7 bases from V and 3 bases from J, with 9 bases in between. The memory fraction was CD4+CD45RO+CD25- cells. The origin of this receptor is a female donor with breast cancer. The chain links TRBV12-3 or TRBV12-4 to TRBJ1-2, with D uncertain. Material for sequencing was memory CD4+ T cells sorted from blood. Subset here: memory CD4+ T cells, CD4+CD45RO+CD25-. CDR3 residues: CASTPLDYGYTF. The DNA of the CDR3 is TGTGCCAGCACCCCACTCGACTATGGCTACACCTTC.